The 8 T cell receptor beta chains in this list originate from one sample, sequenced in a study of blood T cell repertoires in COVID-19. This table comes from immunoSEQ multiplex PCR, and its TCRdb copy is limited to in-frame clones, with some not included. This table holds around 250,000 clones, 75% to 85% found once. The sample was PBMCs or T cells enriched from blood (not recorded which). The source of these receptors is a woman between 45 and 60 years old with acute COVID-19.

The chain links TRBV14 to TRBJ1-2; no clear D. Germline V gives CDR1 SGHDN, CDR2 FVKESK. This CDR3 is 13 amino acids long. The V gene lost 1 base and the J gene lost 1 base, with 4 bases spanning the gap. As DNA, the CDR3 is TGTGCCAGCAGCCAAGTCATTAACTATGGCTACACCTTC. Amino acids: CASSQVINYGYTF.

The DNA for the CDR3 is TGCGCCAGCAGCTTTGGGGGGTTTGATACAGATACGCAGTATTTT. Translation: CASSFGGFDTDTQYF. The chain joins TRBV5-1 to TRBJ2-3; D is possibly TRBD2 (6 bases). CDR1 and CDR2 from the germline V gene are SGHRS and YFSETQ. The CDR3 is 15 residues long. V was clipped by 2 bases and J by 3 bases, with 13 bases between them.

This chain uses TRBV7-8 with TRBJ2-1; TRBD1 is a possible D gene (6 bases). This CDR3 has 17 residues. V lost 5 bases, J lost 4 bases, and 21 bases lay in between. Germline-derived CDR1 and CDR2 are SGHVS and FQNEAQ. The CDR3 DNA reads TGTGCCAGCAGCCCCACGAAACAGGGATGGGATTACAATGAGCAGTTCTTC. Encoded protein: CASSPTKQGWDYNEQFF.

This chain joins TRBV4-1 and TRBJ1-4; 7 bases are shared with TRBD1. The germline V gene encodes CDR1 MGHRA and CDR2 YSYEKL. The length of the CDR3 is 16 residues. J gave up 8 bases and V 0 bases, and 9 bases lay outside the gene matches. CDR3 DNA sequence: TGCGCCAGCAGCCAAGACCGACAGGGTTTTGGGGAAAAACTGTTTTTT. This encodes CASSQDRQGFGEKLFF.

This chain links TRBV2 with TRBJ2-5; TRBD1 aligns across 10 bases. CDR1 is SNHLY and CDR2 is FYNNEI in the germline V gene. The V and J ends lost 9 bases and 5 bases, in that order; junction bases with no gene match: 18. The CDR3 has 17 residues. The chain's CDR3 is CASVNGLTGGAGETQYF. CDR3 nucleotide sequence: TGTGCCAGTGTAAACGGTCTGACAGGGGGCGCCGGCGAGACCCAGTACTTC.

This clone came up once. This sequence joins TRBV18 and TRBJ2-3; no definite D call. The CDR3 is made up of 14 amino acids. V gave up 3 bases and J gave up 2 bases, with 9 bases separating them. Looked up from germline, CDR1 is KGHSH and CDR2 is LQKENI. DNA of the CDR3: TGTGCCAGCTCACCTGGAGTGATCACAGATACGCAGTATTTT. It codes for CASSPGVITDTQYF. Drawing the rest from reference TRBV18 and TRBJ2-3, the complete variable domain is NAGVMQNPRHLVRRRGQEARLRCSPMKGHSHVYWYRQLPEEGLKFMVYLQKENIIDESGMPKERFSAEFPKEGPSILRIQQVVRGDSAAYFCASSPGVITDTQYFGPGTRLTVL.

This clone was counted a single time. This rearrangement joins TRBV7-6 to TRBJ1-5, with D perhaps matching TRBD1 (5 bases). Looked up from germline, CDR1 is SGHVS and CDR2 is FNYEAQ. Trimming took off 5 bases at V and 6 bases at J, with 14 bases between the two ends. The CDR3 consists of 14 residues. The CDR3, as DNA: TGTGCCAGCAGCCCCGGGGGTGTGGGTCAGCCCCAGCATTTT. It is translated as CASSPGGVGQPQHF.

This clone was counted between two and nine times. The chain couples TRBV3-1 (or the pseudogene TRBV3-2) to TRBJ2-7; TRBD1 matches 7 bases. This CDR3 has 14 amino acids. Germline trimming cut 1 base from V and 3 bases from J; bases unmatched to any gene: 3. CDR1 is LGHDT and CDR2 is YNNKEL in the germline V gene (reference sequence). The CDR3 loop reads CASSQGQGFYEQYF. CDR3 nucleotide sequence: TGTGCCAGCAGCCAAGGACAGGGTTTCTACGAGCAGTACTTC.